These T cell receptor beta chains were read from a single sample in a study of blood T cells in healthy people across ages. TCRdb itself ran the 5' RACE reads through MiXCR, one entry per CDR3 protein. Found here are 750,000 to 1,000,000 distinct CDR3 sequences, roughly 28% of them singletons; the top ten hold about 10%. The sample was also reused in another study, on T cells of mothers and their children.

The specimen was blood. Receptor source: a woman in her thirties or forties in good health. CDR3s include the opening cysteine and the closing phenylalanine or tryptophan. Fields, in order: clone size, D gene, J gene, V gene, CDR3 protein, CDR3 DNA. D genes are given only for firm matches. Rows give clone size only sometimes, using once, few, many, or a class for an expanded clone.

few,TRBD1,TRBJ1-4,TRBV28,CASSPHQGGMGKLFF,TGTGCCAGCAGTCCACATCAGGGGGGGATGGGGAAACTGTTTTTT
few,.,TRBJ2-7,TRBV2,CASSADREGEQYF,TGTGCCAGCAGTGCGGACAGGGAGGGCGAGCAGTACTTC
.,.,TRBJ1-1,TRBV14,CASSLLGGVVEAFF,TGTGCCAGCAGCCTTTTGGGAGGTGTAGTAGAAGCTTTCTTT
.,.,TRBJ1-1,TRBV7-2,CANILTRTGNTEAFF,TGTGCCAACATCCTCACACGTACAGGAAACACTGAAGCTTTCTTT
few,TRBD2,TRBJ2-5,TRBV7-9,CASSPRGGFQETQYF,TGTGCCAGCAGCCCCCGGGGGGGCTTCCAAGAGACCCAGTACTTC
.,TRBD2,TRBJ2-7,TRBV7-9,CASSPGLAGGRLVEQYF,TGTGCCAGCAGCCCGGGACTAGCGGGGGGCCGGTTGGTCGAGCAGTACTTC
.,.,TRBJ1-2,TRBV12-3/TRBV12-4,CACSLSGPYGYTF,TGTGCCTGCAGTTTGTCGGGCCCCTATGGCTACACCTTC
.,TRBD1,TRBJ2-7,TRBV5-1,CASIRDSTPYEQYF,TGCGCCAGCATCCGGGACAGTACCCCCTACGAGCAGTACTTC
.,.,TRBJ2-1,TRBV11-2,CASSLDRLGSQQFF,TGTGCCAGCAGCTTAGATCGTCTGGGTTCGCAGCAGTTCTTC
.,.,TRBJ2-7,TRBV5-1,CASSDRDVTNSEQYF,TGCGCCAGCAGCGACCGGGACGTCACGAATTCCGAGCAGTACTTC
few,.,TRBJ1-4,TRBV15,CATSRDSAGATNEKLFF,TGTGCCACCAGCAGAGATTCGGCCGGAGCAACTAATGAAAAACTGTTTTTT
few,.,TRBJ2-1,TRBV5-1,CASTPEKTDEQFF,TGCGCCAGCACCCCCGAGAAGACGGATGAGCAGTTCTTC
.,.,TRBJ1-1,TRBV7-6,CASSYPAVDEAFF,TGTGCCAGCAGCTATCCCGCTGTGGATGAAGCTTTCTTT
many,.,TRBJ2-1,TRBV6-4,CASSDKGGEGNEQFF,TGTGCCAGCAGCGACAAGGGGGGGGAAGGCAATGAGCAGTTCTTC
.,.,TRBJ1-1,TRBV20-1,CSASKWQGERDTEAFF,TGCAGTGCTAGTAAGTGGCAGGGAGAGAGGGACACTGAAGCTTTCTTT
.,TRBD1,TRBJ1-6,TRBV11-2,CASNRDRGRGSITERYNSPLHF,TGTGCCAGCAACCGAGACAGGGGGCGAGGTTCGATCACTGAGCGATATAATTCACCCCTCCACTTT
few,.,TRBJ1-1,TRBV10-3,CAISGALQGNRTEAFF,TGTGCCATCAGTGGGGCCTTACAGGGAAATAGGACTGAAGCTTTCTTT
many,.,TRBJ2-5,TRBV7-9,CASRSGTYQETQYF,TGTGCCAGCAGATCCGGGACTTACCAAGAGACCCAGTACTTC
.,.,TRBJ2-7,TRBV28,CASSLPPPGGYEQYF,TGTGCCAGCAGTTTGCCCCCCCCAGGCGGATACGAGCAGTACTTC
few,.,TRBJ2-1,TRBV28,CASSLVGTGHNEQFF,TGTGCCAGCAGTTTGGTCGGGACGGGCCACAATGAGCAGTTCTTC
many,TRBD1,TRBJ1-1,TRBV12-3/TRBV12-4,CASSFQGDTEAFF,TGTGCCAGCAGTTTTCAGGGGGACACTGAAGCTTTCTTT
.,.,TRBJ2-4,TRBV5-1,CAGSFRSQDIQYF,TGCGCCGGCAGCTTCCGGAGCCAAGACATTCAGTACTTC
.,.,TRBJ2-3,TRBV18,CASSPDTQDTQYF,TGTGCCAGCTCACCGGATACGCAAGATACGCAGTATTTT
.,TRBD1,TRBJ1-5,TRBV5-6,CASSSGQGTQPQHF,TGTGCCAGCAGCTCGGGACAGGGTACCCAGCCCCAGCATTTT
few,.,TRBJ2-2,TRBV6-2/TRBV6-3,CASSSPLGRWNTGELFF,TGTGCCAGCAGTTCCCCACTCGGACGGTGGAACACCGGGGAGCTGTTTTTT
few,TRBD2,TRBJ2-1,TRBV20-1,CSARGGNGGSSYNEQFF,TGCAGTGCTAGAGGTGGGAACGGGGGGAGCTCCTACAATGAGCAGTTCTTC